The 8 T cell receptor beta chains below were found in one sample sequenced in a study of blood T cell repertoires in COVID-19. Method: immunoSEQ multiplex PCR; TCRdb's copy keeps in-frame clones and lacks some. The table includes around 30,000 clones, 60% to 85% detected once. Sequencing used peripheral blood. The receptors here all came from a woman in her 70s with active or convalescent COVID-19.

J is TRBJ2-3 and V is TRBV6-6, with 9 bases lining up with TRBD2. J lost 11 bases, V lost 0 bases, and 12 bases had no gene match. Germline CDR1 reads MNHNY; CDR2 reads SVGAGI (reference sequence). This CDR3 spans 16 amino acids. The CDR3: CASSYSVLAGPQWQYF. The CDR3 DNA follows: TGTGCCAGCAGTTACTCTGTCCTAGCGGGACCTCAATGGCAGTATTTT.

The CDR3 region has the DNA TGCGCCAGCAGCCCTATCGACAGTCCTTTGCGGGGCTACACCTTC. It translates to CASSPIDSPLRGYTF. The chain combines TRBV4-1 with TRBJ1-2; D possibly corresponds to TRBD1 (5 bases). Germline CDR1 is MGHRA and CDR2 is YSYEKL. The CDR3 loop spans 15 amino acids. Trimming removed 4 bases at V and 8 bases at J, with 20 bases between.

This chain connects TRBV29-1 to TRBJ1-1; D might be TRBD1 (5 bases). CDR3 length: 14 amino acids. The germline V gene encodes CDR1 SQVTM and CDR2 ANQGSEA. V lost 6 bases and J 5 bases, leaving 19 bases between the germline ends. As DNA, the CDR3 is TGCAGCGTGGCAATGGGCACCGCAGGGACTGAAGCTTTCTTT. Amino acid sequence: CSVAMGTAGTEAFF.

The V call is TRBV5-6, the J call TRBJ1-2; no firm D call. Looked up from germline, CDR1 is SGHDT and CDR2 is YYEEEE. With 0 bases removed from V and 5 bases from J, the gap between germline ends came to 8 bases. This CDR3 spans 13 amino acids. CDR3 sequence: CASSLAGLYGYTF. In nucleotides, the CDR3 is TGTGCCAGCAGCTTGGCCGGGTTGTATGGCTACACCTTC.

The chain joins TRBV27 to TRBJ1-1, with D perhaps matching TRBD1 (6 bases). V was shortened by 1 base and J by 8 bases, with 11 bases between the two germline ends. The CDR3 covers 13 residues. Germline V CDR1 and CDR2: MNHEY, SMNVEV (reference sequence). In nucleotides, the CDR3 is TGTGCCAGCAGTTTATACAGGGAGAACGAAGCTTTCTTT. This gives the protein CASSLYRENEAFF.

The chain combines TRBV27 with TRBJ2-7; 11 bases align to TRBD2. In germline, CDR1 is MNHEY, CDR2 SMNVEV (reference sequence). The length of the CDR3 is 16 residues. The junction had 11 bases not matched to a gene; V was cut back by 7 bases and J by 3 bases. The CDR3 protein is CASKLVAGGTRYEQYF. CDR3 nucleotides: TGTGCCAGCAAATTAGTAGCGGGAGGGACCCGCTACGAGCAGTACTTC.

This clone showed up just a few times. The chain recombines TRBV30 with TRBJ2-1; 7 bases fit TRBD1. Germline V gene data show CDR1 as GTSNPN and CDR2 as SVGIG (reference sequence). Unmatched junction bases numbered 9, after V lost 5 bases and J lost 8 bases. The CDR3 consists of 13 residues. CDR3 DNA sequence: TGTGCCTGGGACAGGGTTTATGTGGATGAGCAGTTCTTC. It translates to CAWDRVYVDEQFF.

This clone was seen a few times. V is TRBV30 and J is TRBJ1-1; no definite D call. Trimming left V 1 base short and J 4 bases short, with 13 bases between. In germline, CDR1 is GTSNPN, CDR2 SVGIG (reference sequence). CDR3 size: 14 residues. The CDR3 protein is CAWSEFGRSTEAFF. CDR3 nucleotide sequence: TGTGCCTGGAGTGAATTTGGGAGGAGCACTGAAGCTTTCTTT.